Listed below are T cell receptor beta chains from one sample, sequenced in a study of T cell responses to AZD1222 COVID-19 vaccine. Assay used: immunoSEQ multiplex PCR; TCRdb lists only in-frame clones, some missing. The sample lists roughly 180,000 clones, 88% seen once, with 0.45% to 0.55% in the top ten. The sample here was peripheral blood, taken on day 0 of AZD1222 vaccination. The source of these receptors is an adult in good health. Each CDR3 is given with its conserved first and last residue. A D gene is named only where the DNA matches it firmly. Where a row states a size, it is once, few, many or the class of an expanded clone; other rows omit it.

clone size	V gene	D gene	J gene	CDR3 DNA	CDR3 protein
-	TRBV28	-	TRBJ2-6	TGTGCCAGCAGTTTATCCTTGGGGGCCAACGTCCTGACTTTC	CASSLSLGANVLTF
-	TRBV11-2	TRBD1	TRBJ1-4	TGTGCCAGCAGCTTAGGCACAGGGGGCTTCACTAATGAAAAACTGTTTTTT	CASSLGTGGFTNEKLFF
-	TRBV7-8	TRBD2	TRBJ2-2	TGTGCCAGCAGTCAGCGGGAGGGTACCAACACCGGGGAGCTGTTTTTT	CASSQREGTNTGELFF
-	TRBV10-3	TRBD2	TRBJ2-1	TGTGCCATCAGGCCACCGGGACTAGCGGACTACAATGAGCAGTTCTTC	CAIRPPGLADYNEQFF
few	TRBV5-4	-	TRBJ1-1	TGTGCCAGCAGCGGGCATCCCCACTCTGAAGCTTTCTTT	CASSGHPHSEAFF
-	TRBV25-1	TRBD2	TRBJ2-7	TGTGCCAGCAGTCCAACTCCAGGGCTAGCGGCAACCTACGAGCAGTACTTC	CASSPTPGLAATYEQYF
once	TRBV4-1	-	TRBJ2-1	TGCGCCAGCAGCCAAGATCCCGCAGGGGATTCGGCGCAGTTCTTC	CASSQDPAGDSAQFF
-	TRBV15	TRBD2	TRBJ2-7	TGTGCCACCAGTACCGGGACTAGCTCCGACGAGCAGTACTTC	CATSTGTSSDEQYF
-	TRBV28	-	TRBJ1-1	TGTGCCAGCACTGAGGGGACTGAAGCTTTCTTT	CASTEGTEAFF
once	TRBV4-1	-	TRBJ1-3	TGCGCCAGCAGCCAAGAGGGGGGATATGGAAACACCATATATTTT	CASSQEGGYGNTIYF
-	TRBV19	-	TRBJ2-3	TGTGCCAGTAGTATTCGCTACTCTAGCACAGATACGCAGTATTTT	CASSIRYSSTDTQYF
few	TRBV12-3/TRBV12-4	-	TRBJ2-3	TGTGCCAGCAGTTTTCCCCCCAAAGATACGCAGTATTTT	CASSFPPKDTQYF
few	TRBV9	-	TRBJ2-1	TGTGCCAGCAGCATATTTTCGGGAGTTACCTACAATGAGCAGTTCTTC	CASSIFSGVTYNEQFF
-	TRBV3-1/TRBV3-2	TRBD2	TRBJ2-1	TGTGCCAGCAGCCCCCGGACTAGCGGGACCTACAATGAGCAGTTCTTC	CASSPRTSGTYNEQFF
-	TRBV11-1	TRBD1	TRBJ2-5	TGTGCCAGCAGCTTAGACAGGGGGCGAGAGACCCAGTACTTC	CASSLDRGRETQYF
-	TRBV3-1/TRBV3-2	-	TRBJ1-3	TGTGCCAGCAGCCCGGGGACCGCGACCGGGACGGGGTCTGGAAACACCATATATTTT	CASSPGTATGTGSGNTIYF
-	TRBV30	-	TRBJ2-2	TGTGCCTGGAGTGGTCAGGGACCCGGGGAGCTGTTTTTT	CAWSGQGPGELFF
-	TRBV11-1	-	TRBJ1-1	TGTGCCAGCAGCTCCAACTGGCTAATGAACACTGAAGCTTTCTTT	CASSSNWLMNTEAFF